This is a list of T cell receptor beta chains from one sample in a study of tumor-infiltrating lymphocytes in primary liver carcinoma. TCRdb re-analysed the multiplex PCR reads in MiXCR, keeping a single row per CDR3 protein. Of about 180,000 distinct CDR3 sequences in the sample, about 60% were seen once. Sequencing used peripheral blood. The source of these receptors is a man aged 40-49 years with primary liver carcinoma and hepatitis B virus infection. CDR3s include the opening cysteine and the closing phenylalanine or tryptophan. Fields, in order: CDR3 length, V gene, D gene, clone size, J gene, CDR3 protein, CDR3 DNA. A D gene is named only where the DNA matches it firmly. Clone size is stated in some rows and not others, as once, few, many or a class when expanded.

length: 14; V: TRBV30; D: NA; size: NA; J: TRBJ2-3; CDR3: CAWSFFGIGDTQYF; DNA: TGTGCCTGGAGTTTCTTCGGTATCGGTGATACGCAGTATTTT
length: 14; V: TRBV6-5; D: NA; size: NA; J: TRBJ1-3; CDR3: CASSRTSSGNTIYF; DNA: TGTGCCAGCAGCCGAACAAGCTCTGGAAACACCATATATTTT
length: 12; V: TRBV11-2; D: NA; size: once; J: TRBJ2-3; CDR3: CACGYASDTQYF; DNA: TGTGCGTGCGGGTACGCGTCAGATACGCAGTATTTT
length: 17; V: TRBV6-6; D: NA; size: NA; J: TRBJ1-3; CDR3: CASSYSGVMGSGNTIYF; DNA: TGTGCCAGCAGTTACTCAGGGGTAATGGGCTCTGGAAACACCATATATTTT
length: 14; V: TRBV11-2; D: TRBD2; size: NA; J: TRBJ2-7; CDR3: CASSFRGLEHEQYF; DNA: TGTGCCAGCAGCTTTAGGGGACTAGAACACGAGCAGTACTTC
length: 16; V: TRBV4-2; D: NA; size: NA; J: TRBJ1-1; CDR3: CASSAPGMGQNTEAFF; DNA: TGTGCCAGCAGCGCGCCGGGGATGGGTCAGAATACTGAAGCTTTCTTT
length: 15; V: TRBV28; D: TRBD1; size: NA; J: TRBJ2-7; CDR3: CANSLMAQGWYEQYF; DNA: TGTGCCAACAGTTTAATGGCACAGGGGTGGTACGAGCAGTACTTC
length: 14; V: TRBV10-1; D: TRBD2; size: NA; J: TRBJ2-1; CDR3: CASGGITSYNEQFF; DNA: TGTGCCAGCGGGGGTATAACCTCCTACAATGAGCAGTTCTTC
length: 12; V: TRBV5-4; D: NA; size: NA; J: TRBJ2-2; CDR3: CASWQDGRELFF; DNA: TGTGCCAGCTGGCAGGACGGGAGGGAGCTGTTTTTT
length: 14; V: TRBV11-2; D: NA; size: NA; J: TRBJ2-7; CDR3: CASSLGPPPYEQYF; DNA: TGTGCCAGCAGCTTAGGACCGCCCCCCTACGAGCAGTACTTC
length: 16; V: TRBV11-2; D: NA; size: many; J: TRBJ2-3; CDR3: CASSLGGPTSTDTQYF; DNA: TGTGCCAGCAGCTTAGGAGGCCCTACCTCCACAGATACGCAGTATTTT
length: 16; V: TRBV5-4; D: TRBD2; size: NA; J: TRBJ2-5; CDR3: CASSPGLAVSGETQYF; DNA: TGTGCCAGCAGCCCGGGACTAGCGGTATCTGGCGAGACCCAGTACTTC
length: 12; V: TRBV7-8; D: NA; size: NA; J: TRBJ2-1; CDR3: CASDRQTNEQFF; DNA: TGTGCCAGCGACCGGCAAACCAATGAGCAGTTCTTC
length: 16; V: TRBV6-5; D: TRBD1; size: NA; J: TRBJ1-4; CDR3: CASSSGQGAGNERLFF; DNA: TGTGCCAGCAGTTCGGGACAGGGGGCCGGTAATGAAAGACTGTTTTTT
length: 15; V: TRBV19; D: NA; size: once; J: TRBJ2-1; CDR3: CASSISGWGYNEQFF; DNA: TGTGCCAGTAGTATCAGCGGCTGGGGGTACAATGAGCAGTTCTTC
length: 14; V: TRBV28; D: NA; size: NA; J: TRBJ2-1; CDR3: CASSLFRDYNEQFF; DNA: TGTGCCAGCAGTTTATTTAGGGATTACAATGAGCAGTTCTTC
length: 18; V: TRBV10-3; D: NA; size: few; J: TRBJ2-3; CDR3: CAISESVNRDSLTHTQYF; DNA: TGTGCCATCAGTGAGTCGGTAAACCGGGACTCCTTAACGCATACGCAGTATTTT
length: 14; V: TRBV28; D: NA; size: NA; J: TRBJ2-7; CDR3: CASARGDPSYEQYF; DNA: TGTGCCAGCGCCCGTGGGGACCCATCTTACGAGCAGTACTTC
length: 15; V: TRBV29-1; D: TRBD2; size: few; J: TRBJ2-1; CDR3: CSVTTSGFSYNEQFF; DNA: TGCAGCGTCACGACTAGCGGGTTCTCCTACAATGAGCAGTTCTTC
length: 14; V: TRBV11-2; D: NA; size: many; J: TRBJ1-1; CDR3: CASSFVGGNTEAFF; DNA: TGTGCCAGCAGCTTCGTCGGGGGGAACACTGAAGCTTTCTTT
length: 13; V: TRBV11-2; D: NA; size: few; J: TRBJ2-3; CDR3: CASSLTQTDTQYF; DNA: TGTGCCAGCAGCTTAACCCAGACAGATACGCAGTATTTC
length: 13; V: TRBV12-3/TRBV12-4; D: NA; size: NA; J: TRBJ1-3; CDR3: CASSLSRGNTIYF; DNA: TGTGCCAGCAGTTTATCTCGAGGAAACACCATATATTTT
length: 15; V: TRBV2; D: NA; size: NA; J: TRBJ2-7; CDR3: CASSERLLGSYEQYF; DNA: TGTGCCAGCAGTGAAAGGCTTCTGGGATCTTACGAGCAGTACTTC
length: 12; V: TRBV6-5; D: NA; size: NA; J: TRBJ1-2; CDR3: CASSRVSYGYTF; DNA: TGTGCCAGCAGTAGGGTGTCCTATGGCTACACCTTC
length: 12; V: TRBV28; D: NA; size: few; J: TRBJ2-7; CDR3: CACSFRQAGQYF; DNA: TGTGCCTGCAGTTTCCGGCAGGCCGGTCAGTACTTC
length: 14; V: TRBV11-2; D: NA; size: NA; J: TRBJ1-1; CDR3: CASSLEYGVTDAFF; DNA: TGTGCCAGCAGCTTGGAGTACGGCGTCACTGATGCTTTCTTT
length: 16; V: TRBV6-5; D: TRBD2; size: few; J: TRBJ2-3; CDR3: CASSPTSGSRPDTQYF; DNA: TGTGCCAGCAGTCCGACTAGCGGGAGTAGGCCAGATACGCAGTATTTT
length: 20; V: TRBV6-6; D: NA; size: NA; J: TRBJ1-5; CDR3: CVSREVFILRRTNSNQPQHF; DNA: TGTGTCAGCAGGGAGGTTTTTATCCTCCGACGCACCAATAGCAATCAGCCCCAGCATTTT
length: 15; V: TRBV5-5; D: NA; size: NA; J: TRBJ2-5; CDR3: CASSFGDPVGETQYF; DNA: TGTGCCAGCAGCTTTGGGGACCCTGTAGGAGAGACCCAGTACTTC
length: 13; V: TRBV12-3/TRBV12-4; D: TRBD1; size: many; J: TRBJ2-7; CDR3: CASSQQGAAEQYF; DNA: TGTGCCAGCAGTCAACAGGGGGCTGCCGAGCAGTACTTC
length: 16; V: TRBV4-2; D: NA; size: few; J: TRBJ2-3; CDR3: CASSQAWGTSTDTQYF; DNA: TGTGCCAGCAGCCAAGCCTGGGGGACTAGCACAGATACGCAGTATTTT
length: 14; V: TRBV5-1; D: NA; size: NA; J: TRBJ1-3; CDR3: CASSPQGAGNTIYF; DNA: TGCGCCAGCAGCCCACAGGGAGCAGGAAACACCATATATTTT
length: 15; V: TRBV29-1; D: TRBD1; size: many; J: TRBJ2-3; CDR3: CSGLGTGEFTDTQYF; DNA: TGCAGCGGCCTAGGGACAGGGGAGTTCACAGATACGCAGTATTTT
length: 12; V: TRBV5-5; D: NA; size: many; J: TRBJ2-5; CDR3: CASSWDVETQYF; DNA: TGTGCCAGCAGTTGGGACGTCGAGACCCAGTACTTC
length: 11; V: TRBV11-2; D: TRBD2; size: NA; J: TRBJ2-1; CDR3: CASRLAHEQFF; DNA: TGTGCCAGTAGACTAGCCCATGAGCAGTTCTTC
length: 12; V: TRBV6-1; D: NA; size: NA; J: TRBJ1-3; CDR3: CASSPWHNTIYF; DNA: TGTGCCAGCAGTCCCTGGCACAACACCATATATTTT
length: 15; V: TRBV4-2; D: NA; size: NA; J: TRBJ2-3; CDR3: CASSQTTVGADTQYF; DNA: TGTGCCAGCAGCCAGACTACAGTGGGCGCAGATACGCAGTATTTT
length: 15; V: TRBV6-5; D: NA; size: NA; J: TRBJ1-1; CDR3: CASSPGKDMNTETFF; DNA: TGTGCCAGCAGTCCTGGAAAGGACATGAACACTGAAACTTTCTTT
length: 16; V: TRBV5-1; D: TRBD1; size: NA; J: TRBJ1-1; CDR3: CASSSEGQGGDTEAFF; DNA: TGCGCCAGCAGCAGCGAAGGACAGGGAGGGGACACTGAAGCTTTCTTT
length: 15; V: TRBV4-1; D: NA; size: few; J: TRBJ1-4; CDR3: CASSSRPWSGEKLFF; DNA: TGCGCCAGCAGCTCCCGCCCTTGGTCGGGTGAAAAACTGTTTTTT
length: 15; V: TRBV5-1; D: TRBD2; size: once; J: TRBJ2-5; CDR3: CACSLLAGEGETQYF; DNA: TGCGCCTGCAGTTTACTAGCGGGAGAAGGAGAGACCCAGTACTTC
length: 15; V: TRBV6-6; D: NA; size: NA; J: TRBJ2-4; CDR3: CASWRGLLAKNIQYF; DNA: TGTGCCAGCTGGAGAGGGCTATTGGCCAAAAACATTCAGTACTTT
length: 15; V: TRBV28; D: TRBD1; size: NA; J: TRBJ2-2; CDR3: CASSPRDRAAGELFF; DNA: TGTGCCAGCAGTCCCCGGGACAGGGCGGCCGGGGAGCTGTTTTTT
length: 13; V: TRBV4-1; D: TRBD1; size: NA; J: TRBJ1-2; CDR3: CASSRGTGTGYTF; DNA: TGCGCCAGCAGCCGCGGGACAGGGACTGGCTACACCTTC
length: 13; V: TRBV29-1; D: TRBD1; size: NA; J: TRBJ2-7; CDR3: CSVRDRATYEQYF; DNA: TGCAGCGTCCGGGACAGGGCAACCTACGAGCAGTACTTC
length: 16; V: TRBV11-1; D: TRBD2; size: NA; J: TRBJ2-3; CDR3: CASSKGLAVSIYTQYF; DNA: TGTGCCAGCAGTAAGGGACTAGCGGTTAGCATATATACGCAGTATTTT
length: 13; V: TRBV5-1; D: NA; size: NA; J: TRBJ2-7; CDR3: CASRKGFTYEQYF; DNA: TGCGCCAGCAGGAAGGGGTTCACCTACGAGCAGTACTTC
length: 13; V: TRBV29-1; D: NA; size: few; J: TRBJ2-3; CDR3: CSVVRVSTDTQYF; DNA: TGCAGCGTGGTTCGGGTTAGCACAGATACGCAGTATTTT
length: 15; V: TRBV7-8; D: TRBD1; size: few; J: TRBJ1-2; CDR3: CASSPIFGTGEGYTF; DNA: TGTGCTAGCAGTCCTATTTTCGGGACAGGGGAAGGCTACACCTTC
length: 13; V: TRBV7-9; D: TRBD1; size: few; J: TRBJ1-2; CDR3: CTSSSGTGNGYTF; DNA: TGTACCAGCAGCTCCGGGACAGGGAATGGCTACACCTTC
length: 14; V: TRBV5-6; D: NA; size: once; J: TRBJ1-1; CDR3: CASSRDGTNTEAFF; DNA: TGTGCCAGCAGTCGAGACGGGACGAACACTGAAGCTTTCTTT
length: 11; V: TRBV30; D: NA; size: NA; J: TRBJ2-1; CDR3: CAWSVGEEQFF; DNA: TGTGCCTGGAGTGTAGGGGAGGAGCAGTTCTTC
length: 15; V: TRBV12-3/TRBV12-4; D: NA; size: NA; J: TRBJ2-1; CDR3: CVSSLGQGPHNEQFF; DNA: TGTGTCAGCAGTTTAGGGCAGGGTCCCCACAATGAGCAGTTCTTC
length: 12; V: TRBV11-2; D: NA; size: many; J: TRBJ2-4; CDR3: CASSRGLNIQYF; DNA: TGTGCCAGCTCCCGAGGGCTGAACATTCAGTACTTC
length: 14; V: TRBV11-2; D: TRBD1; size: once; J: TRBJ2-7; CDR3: CVCRGDSGAYEQYF; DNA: TGTGTCTGCCGTGGGGACAGTGGGGCCTACGAGCAGTACTTC
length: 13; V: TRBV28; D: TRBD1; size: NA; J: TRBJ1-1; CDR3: CASSLWQDRVAFF; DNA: TGTGCCAGCAGTTTATGGCAGGACAGGGTGGCTTTCTTT
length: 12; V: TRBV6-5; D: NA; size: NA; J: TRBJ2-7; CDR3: CANSPGVGEQYF; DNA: TGTGCCAACAGTCCCGGAGTCGGCGAGCAGTACTTC
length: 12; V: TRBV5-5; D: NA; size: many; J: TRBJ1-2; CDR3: CASSMSNYGYTF; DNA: TGTGCCAGCAGCATGTCTAACTATGGCTACACCTTC